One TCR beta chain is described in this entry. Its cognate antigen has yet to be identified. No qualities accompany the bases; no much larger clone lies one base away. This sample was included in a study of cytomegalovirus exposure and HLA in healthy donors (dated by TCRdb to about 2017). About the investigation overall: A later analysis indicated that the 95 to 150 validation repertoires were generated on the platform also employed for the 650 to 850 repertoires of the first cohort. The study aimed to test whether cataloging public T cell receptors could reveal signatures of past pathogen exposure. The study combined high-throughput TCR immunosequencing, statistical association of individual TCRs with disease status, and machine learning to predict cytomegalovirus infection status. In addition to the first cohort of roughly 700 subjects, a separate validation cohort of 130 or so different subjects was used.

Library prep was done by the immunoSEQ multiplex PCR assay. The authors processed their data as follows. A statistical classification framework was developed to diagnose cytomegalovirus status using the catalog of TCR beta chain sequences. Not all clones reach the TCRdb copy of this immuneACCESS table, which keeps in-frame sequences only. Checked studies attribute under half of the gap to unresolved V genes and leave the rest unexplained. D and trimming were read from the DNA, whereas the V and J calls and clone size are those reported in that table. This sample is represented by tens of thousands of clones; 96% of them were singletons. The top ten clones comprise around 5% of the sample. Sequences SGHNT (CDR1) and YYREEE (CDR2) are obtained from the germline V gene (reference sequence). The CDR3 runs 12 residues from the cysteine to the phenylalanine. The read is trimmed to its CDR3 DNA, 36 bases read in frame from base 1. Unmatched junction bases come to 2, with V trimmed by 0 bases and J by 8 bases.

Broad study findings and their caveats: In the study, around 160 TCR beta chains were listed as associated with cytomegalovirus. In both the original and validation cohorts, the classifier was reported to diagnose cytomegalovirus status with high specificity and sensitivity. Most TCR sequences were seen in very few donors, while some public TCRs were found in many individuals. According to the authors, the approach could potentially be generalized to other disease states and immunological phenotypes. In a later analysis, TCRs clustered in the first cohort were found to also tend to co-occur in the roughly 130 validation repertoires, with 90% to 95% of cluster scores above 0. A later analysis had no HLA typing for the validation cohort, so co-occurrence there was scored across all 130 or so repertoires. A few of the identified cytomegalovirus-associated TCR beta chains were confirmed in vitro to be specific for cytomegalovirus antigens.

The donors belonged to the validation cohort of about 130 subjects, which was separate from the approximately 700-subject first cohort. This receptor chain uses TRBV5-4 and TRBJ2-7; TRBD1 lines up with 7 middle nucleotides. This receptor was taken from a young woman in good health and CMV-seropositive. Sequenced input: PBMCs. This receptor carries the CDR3 CASSLEQGQQYF. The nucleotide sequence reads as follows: TGTGCCAGCAGCTTGGAACAGGGGCAGCAGTACTTC.